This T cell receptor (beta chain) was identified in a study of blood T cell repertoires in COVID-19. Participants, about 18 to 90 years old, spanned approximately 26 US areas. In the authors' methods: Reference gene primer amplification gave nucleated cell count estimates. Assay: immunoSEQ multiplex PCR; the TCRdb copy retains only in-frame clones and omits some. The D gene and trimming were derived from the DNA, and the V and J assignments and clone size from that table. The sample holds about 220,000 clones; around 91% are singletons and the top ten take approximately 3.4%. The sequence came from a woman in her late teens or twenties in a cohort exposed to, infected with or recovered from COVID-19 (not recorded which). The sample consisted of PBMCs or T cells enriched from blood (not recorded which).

This chain's CDR3 is CSASSDSGNTIYF. The DNA of the CDR3 is TGCAGTGCTAGTTCAGACTCTGGAAACACCATATATTTT. This chain links TRBV20-1 with TRBJ1-3; D gene unclear. V was trimmed by 3 bases and J by 0 bases, leaving 6 bases between them. The CDR3 extends over 13 amino acids. From germline, CDR1 is DFQATT and CDR2 SNEGSKA (reference sequence).